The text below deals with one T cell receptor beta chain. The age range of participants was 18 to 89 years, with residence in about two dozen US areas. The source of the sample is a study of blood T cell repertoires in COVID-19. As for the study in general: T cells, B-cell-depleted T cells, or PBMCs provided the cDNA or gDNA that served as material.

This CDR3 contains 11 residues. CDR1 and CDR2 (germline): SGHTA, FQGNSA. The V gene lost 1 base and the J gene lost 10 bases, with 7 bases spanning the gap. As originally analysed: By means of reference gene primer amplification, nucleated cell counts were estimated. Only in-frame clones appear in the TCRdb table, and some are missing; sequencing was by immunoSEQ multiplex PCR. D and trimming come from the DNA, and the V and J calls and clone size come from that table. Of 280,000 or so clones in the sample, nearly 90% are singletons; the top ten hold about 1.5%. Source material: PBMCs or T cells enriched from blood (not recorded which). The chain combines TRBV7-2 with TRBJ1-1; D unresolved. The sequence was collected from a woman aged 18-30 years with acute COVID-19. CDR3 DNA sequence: TGTGCCAGCAGCTTAGTCAGGATAGCTTTCTTT. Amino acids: CASSLVRIAFF.